This is a list of T cell receptor beta chains from one sample in a study of blood T cell repertoires in COVID-19. Generated by immunoSEQ multiplex PCR, the TCRdb table keeps only in-frame clones and is missing some. The table records just over 250,000 clones, 84% of them present only once. The sequencing sample was made of PBMCs or T cells enriched from blood (not recorded which). The origin of the receptors is a man aged 25 to 40 with acute COVID-19. Both conserved end residues are part of each CDR3. D genes are given only for firm matches. Clone size is given for some rows only: seen once, a few or many times, or a class if the clone is expanded.

CDR3aa: CASSQTGTGYHEQFF
CDR3nt: TGTGCCAGCAGCCAAACCGGGACAGGGTACCATGAGCAGTTCTTC
j_gene: TRBJ2-1
v_gene: TRBV6-2/TRBV6-3
d_gene: TRBD1
abundance: .

CDR3aa: CASSIGTGLGSNQPQHF
CDR3nt: TGTGCCAGTAGTATAGGGACAGGGTTAGGGAGCAATCAGCCCCAGCATTTT
j_gene: TRBJ1-5
v_gene: TRBV19
d_gene: TRBD1
abundance: .

CDR3aa: CASSPLRTGDEKLFF
CDR3nt: TGTGCCAGCTCACCGCTCCGGACAGGGGATGAAAAACTGTTTTTT
j_gene: TRBJ1-4
v_gene: TRBV18
d_gene: TRBD1
abundance: .

CDR3aa: CASSPTSGRATGELFF
CDR3nt: TGTGCCAGCAGCCCAACTAGCGGGAGGGCCACCGGGGAGCTGTTTTTT
j_gene: TRBJ2-2
v_gene: TRBV7-2
d_gene: TRBD2
abundance: .

CDR3aa: CASSVPAKQMNTEAFF
CDR3nt: TGTGCCAGCAGTGTTCCGGCGAAACAGATGAACACTGAAGCTTTCTTT
j_gene: TRBJ1-1
v_gene: TRBV2
d_gene: .
abundance: .

CDR3aa: CASTLRGQGQGSTEAFF
CDR3nt: TGTGCCAGTACCCTCAGAGGTCAGGGGCAGGGGAGCACTGAAGCTTTCTTT
j_gene: TRBJ1-1
v_gene: TRBV19
d_gene: .
abundance: few

CDR3aa: CASSTRTGPNSPLHF
CDR3nt: TGTGCCAGCAGTACCCGGACAGGACCTAATTCACCCCTCCACTTT
j_gene: TRBJ1-6
v_gene: TRBV6-2/TRBV6-3
d_gene: TRBD1
abundance: .

CDR3aa: CASRSFEGWEKLFF
CDR3nt: TGTGCCAGCAGGTCGTTTGAGGGATGGGAAAAACTGTTTTTT
j_gene: TRBJ1-4
v_gene: TRBV28
d_gene: .
abundance: .

CDR3aa: CASSFFKRIYNSPLHF
CDR3nt: TGTGCCAGCAGTTTTTTCAAGCGGATCTATAATTCACCCCTCCACTTT
j_gene: TRBJ1-6
v_gene: TRBV27
d_gene: .
abundance: .

CDR3aa: CASSSWERSKTF
CDR3nt: TGTGCCAGCAGTTCTTGGGAGAGATCTAAGACCTTC
j_gene: TRBJ1-2
v_gene: TRBV2
d_gene: .
abundance: .

CDR3aa: CASRDRVFQPQHF
CDR3nt: TGTGCCAGTAGGGACAGGGTGTTTCAGCCCCAGCATTTT
j_gene: TRBJ1-5
v_gene: TRBV19
d_gene: TRBD1
abundance: few

CDR3aa: CASSLTGYSSGANVLTF
CDR3nt: TGTGCCAGCAGCTTAACAGGTTACAGCTCTGGGGCCAACGTCCTGACTTTC
j_gene: TRBJ2-6
v_gene: TRBV7-2
d_gene: .
abundance: .

CDR3aa: CASSQEGRFDTGELFF
CDR3nt: TGTGCCAGCAGCCAAGAAGGGAGGTTTGACACCGGGGAGCTGTTTTTT
j_gene: TRBJ2-2
v_gene: TRBV14
d_gene: .
abundance: .

CDR3aa: CASSRGTSGGLYNEQFF
CDR3nt: TGTGCCAGCAGCCGAGGGACTAGCGGGGGACTTTACAATGAGCAGTTCTTC
j_gene: TRBJ2-1
v_gene: TRBV4-2
d_gene: TRBD2
abundance: .

CDR3aa: CASSPDRDQPQHF
CDR3nt: TGTGCCAGCTCACCCGACAGGGATCAGCCCCAGCATTTT
j_gene: TRBJ1-5
v_gene: TRBV18
d_gene: TRBD1
abundance: .

CDR3aa: CASKKGPGKYGYTF
CDR3nt: TGTGCCAGCAAGAAGGGTCCAGGGAAGTATGGCTACACCTTC
j_gene: TRBJ1-2
v_gene: TRBV6-4
d_gene: .
abundance: .

CDR3aa: CASSLVGGGSYNEQFF
CDR3nt: TGTGCCAGCAGCTTAGTGGGCGGGGGCTCCTACAATGAGCAGTTCTTC
j_gene: TRBJ2-1
v_gene: TRBV7-2
d_gene: TRBD2
abundance: .

CDR3aa: CATSDVTKGNQPQHF
CDR3nt: TGTGCCACCAGTGATGTGACAAAGGGCAATCAGCCCCAGCATTTT
j_gene: TRBJ1-5
v_gene: TRBV24-1
d_gene: .
abundance: .

CDR3aa: CASSLSGTGLFGNTIYF
CDR3nt: TGTGCCAGCAGTTTATCCGGGACAGGGTTATTTGGAAACACCATATATTTT
j_gene: TRBJ1-3
v_gene: TRBV28
d_gene: TRBD1
abundance: .

CDR3aa: CASSEGRGGRSEQFF
CDR3nt: TGTGCCAGTAGTGAAGGACGGGGGGGACGAAGTGAGCAGTTCTTC
j_gene: TRBJ2-1
v_gene: TRBV19
d_gene: TRBD2
abundance: .

CDR3aa: CASSPGQGLEKLFF
CDR3nt: TGTGCCAGCAGCCCGGGACAGGGATTGGAAAAACTGTTTTTT
j_gene: TRBJ1-4
v_gene: TRBV9
d_gene: TRBD1
abundance: .

CDR3aa: CASSAGLALSPQYF
CDR3nt: TGTGCCAGCAGCGCGGGACTAGCGCTATCACCCCAGTACTTC
j_gene: TRBJ2-5
v_gene: TRBV9
d_gene: TRBD2
abundance: .